Following are 4 T cell receptor beta chains from one sample sequenced in a study of blood T cell repertoires in COVID-19. TCRdb's copy holds only in-frame clones and misses some; the assay was immunoSEQ multiplex PCR. In the table there are under 450,000 clones, over 80% of which are singletons. Material for sequencing was PBMCs or T cells enriched from blood (not recorded which). All receptors come from a woman between 45 and 65 years old who had recovered from COVID-19.

The rearrangement joins TRBV27 to TRBJ2-3; no clear D gene. V gave up 3 bases and J gave up 2 bases, with 3 bases separating them. This CDR3 spans 12 amino acids. In germline, CDR1 is MNHEY, CDR2 SMNVEV (reference sequence). The CDR3 DNA is TGTGCCAGCAGTTTCTCCACAGATACGCAGTATTTT. This encodes CASSFSTDTQYF.

V and J are TRBV4-1 and TRBJ2-2, with 9 positions matching TRBD1. V gave up 4 bases and J gave up 1 base; unmatched junction bases: 4. Looked up from germline, CDR1 is MGHRA and CDR2 is YSYEKL. The CDR3 totals 16 residues. In nucleotides, the CDR3 is TGCGCCAGCAGCCTAGGGACAGGGTGGAACACCGGGGAGCTGTTTTTT. As protein: CASSLGTGWNTGELFF.

The chain recombines TRBV6-2 or TRBV6-3 with TRBJ2-1, with 7 nucleotides matching TRBD1. This CDR3 region has 13 residues. The germline gives CDR1 MNHEY, CDR2 SVGEGT. Unmatched junction bases numbered 13, after V lost 6 bases and J lost 14 bases. The CDR3 nucleotides read TGTGCCAGCAGCTTATACCCAGACAGGGTCAAGTTCTTC. The encoded protein is CASSLYPDRVKFF.

Many counts were recorded for this clone. The V gene is TRBV5-6, the J gene TRBJ1-5; tentatively, D is TRBD1 (6 bases). Germline assignment: CDR1 SGHDT and CDR2 YYEEEE. The CDR3 runs 15 residues. V was clipped by 4 bases and J by 0 bases, with 11 bases between them. CDR3 sequence: CASSRRTVSNQPQHF. The CDR3 DNA reads TGTGCCAGCAGCCGTCGGACAGTTAGCAATCAGCCCCAGCATTTT.